These T cell receptor beta chains were read from a single sample in a study of B cell selection in AIRE deficiency. Sequencing was performed with immunoSEQ multiplex PCR; in TCRdb, only in-frame clones are kept and a portion is missing. Of 20,000 to 25,000 clones in the sample, about 95% are singletons; the top ten hold around 2%. Sequencing was performed on Tregs sorted from PBMCs. These receptors were obtained from a human donor with AIRE deficiency. CDR3s include the opening cysteine and the closing phenylalanine or tryptophan. The D gene is left open where the match is weak. Expanded clones get a size class; other rows say once, few or many, or leave the size out.

j_call,v_call,cdr3_length,clone_size,d_call,cdr3_aa,cdr3_nt
TRBJ2-2,TRBV4-3,17,.,.,CASSLDGGTAVTGELFF,TGCGCCAGCAGCCTCGATGGAGGGACGGCCGTCACCGGGGAGCTGTTTTTT
TRBJ2-1,TRBV27,16,.,.,CASSRTPGGVFHEQFF,TGTGCCAGCAGTCGGACCCCAGGAGGGGTGTTTCATGAGCAGTTCTTC
TRBJ1-5,TRBV15,14,.,.,CATSRGGGNQPQHF,TGTGCCACCAGCAGAGGCGGGGGCAATCAGCCCCAGCATTTT
TRBJ2-2,TRBV10-3,11,.,.,CAITRGGELFF,TGTGCCATCACCAGGGGAGGGGAGCTGTTTTTT
TRBJ2-7,TRBV28,16,few,.,CASSLSFGNGAYEQYF,TGTGCCAGCAGTTTAAGCTTCGGCAATGGGGCCTACGAGCAGTACTTC
TRBJ2-1,TRBV5-4,12,.,TRBD2,CASSSTAGALFF,TGTGCCAGCAGCTCAACCGCGGGAGCCCTGTTCTTC
TRBJ2-3,TRBV14,15,once,TRBD1,CASSQRGQSTDTQYF,TGTGCCAGCAGCCAGAGGGGGCAAAGCACAGATACGCAGTATTTT
TRBJ2-7,TRBV27,14,.,.,CASSNRARGGEQYF,TGTGCCAGCAGTAACCGGGCCCGAGGGGGCGAGCAGTACTTC
TRBJ2-7,TRBV30,12,.,.,CAWSPGHHEQYF,TGTGCCTGGAGCCCGGGGCACCACGAGCAGTACTTC
TRBJ2-7,TRBV28,14,.,TRBD2,CASRGASGAYEQYF,TGTGCCAGCCGGGGGGCTAGCGGGGCCTACGAGCAGTACTTC
TRBJ2-3,TRBV15,18,.,TRBD2,CATSRGTSGAGGADTQYF,TGTGCCACCAGCAGGGGGACTAGCGGCGCCGGGGGCGCAGATACGCAGTATTTT
TRBJ1-5,TRBV7-7,13,once,.,CASSRDMSQPQHF,TGTGCTAGCAGCCGAGATATGAGTCAGCCCCAGCATTTT
TRBJ1-5,TRBV5-8,12,.,.,CASSLNNQPQHF,TGTGCCAGCAGCTTAAACAATCAGCCCCAGCATTTT
TRBJ2-3,TRBV6-4,16,few,TRBD2,CASSVGTSGNTDTQYF,TGTGCCAGCAGTGTCGGGACTAGCGGGAACACAGATACGCAGTATTTT
TRBJ2-7,TRBV28,10,.,.,CASGNYEQYF,TGTGCCAGCGGAAACTACGAGCAGTACTTC
TRBJ2-1,TRBV7-2,14,.,TRBD1,CASSLSQGRGEQFF,TGTGCCAGCAGCCTATCCCAAGGCAGGGGGGAGCAGTTCTTC
TRBJ2-7,TRBV28,13,.,TRBD2,CATKTSGRGEQYF,TGTGCCACCAAGACTAGCGGCAGAGGCGAGCAGTACTTC
TRBJ1-2,TRBV18,16,.,TRBD1,CASSPRTGALNYGYTF,TGTGCCAGCTCACCCAGGACAGGGGCCCTCAACTATGGCTACACCTTC
TRBJ2-2,TRBV11-3,16,.,.,CASSLDSPTNTGELFF,TGTGCCAGCAGCTTAGACAGCCCAACGAACACCGGGGAGCTGTTTTTT
TRBJ1-1,TRBV5-8,12,.,.,CASSLGRSEAFF,TGTGCCAGCAGCTTAGGGAGATCTGAAGCTTTCTTT
TRBJ1-2,TRBV7-8,14,.,.,CASSLGQLGYGYTF,TGTGCCAGCAGCTTAGGACAGCTCGGCTATGGCTACACCTTC
TRBJ1-2,TRBV18,18,.,.,CASSPIPIALAGAHGYTF,TGTGCCAGCTCACCAATTCCAATTGCCCTCGCAGGGGCCCATGGCTACACCTTC
TRBJ1-1,TRBV30,14,.,TRBD1,CAWRLPDRDTEAFF,TGTGCCTGGAGATTACCCGACAGGGACACTGAAGCTTTCTTT